Sequencing of this T cell receptor (beta chain) was carried out in a study of blood T cell repertoires in COVID-19. Overall study: T cells, B-cell-depleted T cells, or PBMCs supplied cDNA or gDNA.

In the original workflow: How many nucleated cells were present was estimated from reference gene primer amplification. Clones were read by immunoSEQ multiplex PCR, and TCRdb kept only the in-frame ones, dropping some. That table supplies the V and J calls and clone size; D and trimming were determined from the DNA. The data show some 300,000 clones, with 70% to 90% seen just once and around a tenth held by the top ten. Study members were between about 18 and 100 years old and lived in 20 to 25 US regions. Symptom resolution, clearance, or two negative PCRs marked donors in Cohort 3 as recovered. Germline CDR1 SSHAT, CDR2 FNYEAQ (reference sequence). This CDR3 region has 15 residues. For this clone: The junction departs from germline at one end; a sequencing error may be responsible.

The source is a woman in her forties who had recovered from COVID-19. The sample was PBMCs or T cells enriched from blood (not recorded which). The chain employs TRBV7-7 and TRBJ2-5, with TRBD1 identical over 11 bases. CDR3 sequence (DNA): TGTGCTAGCAGTCGCGGACAGGGGGCAAAGGAGACCCAGTACTTC. It yields the protein CASSRGQGAKETQYF. Full variable domain (rest looked up from reference TRBV7-7 and TRBJ2-5): GAGVSQSPRYKVTKRGQDVTLRCDPISSHATLYWYQQALGQGPEFLTYFNYEAQPDKSGLPSDRFSAERPEGSISTLTIQRTEQRDSAMYRCASSRGQGAKETQYFGPGTRLLVL.